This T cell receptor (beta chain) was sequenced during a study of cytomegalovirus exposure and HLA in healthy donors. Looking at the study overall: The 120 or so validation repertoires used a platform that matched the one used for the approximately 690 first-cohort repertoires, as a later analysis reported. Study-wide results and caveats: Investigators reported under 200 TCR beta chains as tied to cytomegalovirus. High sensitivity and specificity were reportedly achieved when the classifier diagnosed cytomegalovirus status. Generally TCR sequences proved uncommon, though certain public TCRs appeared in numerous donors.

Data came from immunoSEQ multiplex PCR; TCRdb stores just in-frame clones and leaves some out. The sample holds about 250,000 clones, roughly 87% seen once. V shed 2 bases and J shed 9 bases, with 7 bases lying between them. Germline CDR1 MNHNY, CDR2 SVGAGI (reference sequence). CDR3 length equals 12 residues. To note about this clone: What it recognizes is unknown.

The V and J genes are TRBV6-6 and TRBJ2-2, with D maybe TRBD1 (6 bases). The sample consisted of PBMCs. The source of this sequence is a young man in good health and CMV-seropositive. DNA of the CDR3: TGTGCCAGCAGTTACCGGGACAGGGAGCTGTTTTTT. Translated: CASSYRDRELFF.